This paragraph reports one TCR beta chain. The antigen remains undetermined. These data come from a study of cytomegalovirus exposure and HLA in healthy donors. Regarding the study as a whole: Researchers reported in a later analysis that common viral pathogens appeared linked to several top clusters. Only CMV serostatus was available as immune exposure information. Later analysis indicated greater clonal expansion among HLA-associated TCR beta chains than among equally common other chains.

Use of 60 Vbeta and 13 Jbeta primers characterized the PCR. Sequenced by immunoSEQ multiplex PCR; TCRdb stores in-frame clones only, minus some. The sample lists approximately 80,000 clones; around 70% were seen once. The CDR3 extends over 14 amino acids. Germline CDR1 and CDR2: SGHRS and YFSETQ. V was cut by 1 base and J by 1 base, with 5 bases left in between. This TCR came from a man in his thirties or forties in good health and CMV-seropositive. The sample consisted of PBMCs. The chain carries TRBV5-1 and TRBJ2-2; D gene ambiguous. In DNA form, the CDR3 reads TGCGCCAGCAGCTTGACACAGAACACCGGGGAGCTGTTTTTT. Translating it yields CASSLTQNTGELFF.